The clone carrying this T cell receptor beta chain was picked up a small number of times. As yet, its antigen is unknown. The CDR3 is 17 amino acids. J lost 0 bases, V lost 6 bases, and 4 bases had no gene match. Germline loops: CDR1 MGHRA, CDR2 YSYEKL. The data originate from a study of T-cell memory formation after mild COVID-19. General observations from the study: Whether second-wave clones peaking at day 37 were SARS-CoV-2 specific went unconfirmed.

MiXCR, run by TCRdb on the 5' RACE reads, gives a single entry per CDR3 protein. The data hold 350,000 to 500,000 distinct CDR3 sequences, with approximately 19% observed a single time. This sequence originates from a man aged 18 to 30 who had mild COVID-19 (a few samples of this study predate the infection). Cell type and time point are not known. The rearrangement links TRBV4-1 to TRBJ2-2, with TRBD2 matching over 13 bases. Material: PBMCs or a T cell subset sorted from them (not recorded which). The DNA for the CDR3 is TGCGCCAGCAGGCGGGGACTAGCGGGGTCGAACACCGGGGAGCTGTTTTTT. Protein: CASRRGLAGSNTGELFF.